This is a list of T cell receptor beta chains from one sample in a study of T cell changes during pregnancy in multiple sclerosis. The protocol was immunoSEQ multiplex PCR, while the TCRdb copy is restricted to in-frame clones and leaves out a portion. The sample gives roughly 48,000 clones, more than 85% of which show up once; under 6% is in the top ten. The specimen comprised CD8+ T cells from peripheral blood mononuclear cells, sampled in the first trimester of pregnancy. Every receptor here comes from a female donor with multiple sclerosis, enrolled in a pregnancy study. The CDR3 runs from the conserved cysteine through the conserved F or W. The D gene is left open where the match is weak. Size is omitted from some rows. Given values are once, few, many or a class for expanded clones.

size: NA
J: TRBJ2-7
D: TRBD2
V: TRBV27
CDR3: CASSLFRTGGEQYF
DNA: TGTGCCAGCAGTTTATTCCGGACGGGGGGCGAGCAGTACTTC

size: once
J: TRBJ1-1
D: NA
V: TRBV4-1
CDR3: CASSHYGGADTEAFF
DNA: TGCGCCAGCAGCCATTACGGGGGGGCGGACACTGAAGCTTTCTTT

size: NA
J: TRBJ2-1
D: TRBD2
V: TRBV30
CDR3: CAWSGLTSGGLRFF
DNA: TGTGCCTGGAGTGGCCTCACTAGCGGGGGCTTACGGTTCTTC

size: NA
J: TRBJ2-5
D: TRBD2
V: TRBV10-3
CDR3: CAISDPLAGVMGETQYF
DNA: TGTGCCATCAGTGACCCTCTAGCGGGAGTGATGGGAGAGACCCAGTACTTC

size: once
J: TRBJ2-1
D: NA
V: TRBV15
CDR3: CATSRGQGRYNEQFF
DNA: TGTGCCACCAGCAGAGGCCAGGGGCGCTACAATGAGCAGTTCTTC

size: NA
J: TRBJ2-1
D: TRBD1
V: TRBV30
CDR3: CAWSMTTGGIGYNEQFF
DNA: TGTGCCTGGAGTATGACGACAGGGGGCATCGGCTACAATGAGCAGTTCTTC

size: NA
J: TRBJ2-1
D: NA
V: TRBV19
CDR3: CASSWPGNEQFF
DNA: TGTGCCAGTAGTTGGCCGGGCAATGAGCAGTTCTTC

size: once
J: TRBJ2-3
D: NA
V: TRBV19
CDR3: CASSMRQSTSTDTQYF
DNA: TGTGCCAGTAGTATGCGACAGAGCACTAGCACAGATACGCAGTATTTT

size: NA
J: TRBJ2-1
D: NA
V: TRBV4-2
CDR3: CASSQDIPPGEGQGNEQFF
DNA: TGTGCCAGCAGCCAAGATATACCCCCGGGGGAGGGCCAGGGGAATGAGCAGTTCTTC

size: NA
J: TRBJ2-7
D: NA
V: TRBV9
CDR3: CASSVDSLYEQYF
DNA: TGTGCCAGCAGCGTAGACTCCCTCTACGAGCAGTACTTC

size: NA
J: TRBJ2-1
D: NA
V: TRBV7-3
CDR3: CASSWEDVNYNEQFF
DNA: TGTGCCAGCAGCTGGGAGGATGTAAACTACAATGAGCAGTTCTTC

size: NA
J: TRBJ2-5
D: NA
V: TRBV12-5
CDR3: CASGTYSGETQYF
DNA: TGTGCTAGTGGAACCTACAGTGGAGAGACCCAGTACTTC

size: NA
J: TRBJ2-7
D: NA
V: TRBV2
CDR3: CASRGTGNHEQYF
DNA: TGTGCCAGCAGGGGCACAGGGAACCACGAGCAGTACTTC

size: NA
J: TRBJ1-5
D: TRBD1
V: TRBV27
CDR3: CASSLSAGGHNQPQHF
DNA: TGTGCCAGCAGTTTATCCGCAGGGGGGCACAATCAGCCCCAGCATTTT

size: NA
J: TRBJ1-2
D: NA
V: TRBV27
CDR3: CASGPTHYGYTF
DNA: TGTGCCAGCGGGCCCACCCACTATGGCTACACCTTC

size: NA
J: TRBJ2-1
D: TRBD2
V: TRBV4-3
CDR3: CASSQELVGLAGAKNEQFF
DNA: TGCGCCAGCAGCCAAGAACTGGTAGGACTAGCGGGAGCTAAAAATGAGCAGTTCTTC

size: NA
J: TRBJ2-7
D: TRBD2
V: TRBV27
CDR3: CASRVAGASYEQYF
DNA: TGTGCCAGCAGGGTAGCGGGAGCCTCCTACGAGCAGTACTTC

size: once
J: TRBJ1-4
D: NA
V: TRBV28
CDR3: CASSLPPHDRYNEKLFF
DNA: TGTGCCAGCAGCCTACCCCCCCACGACAGGTACAATGAAAAACTGTTTTTT

size: NA
J: TRBJ2-7
D: NA
V: TRBV5-1
CDR3: CASSLDRSLSYEQYF
DNA: TGCGCCAGCAGCTTGGACAGGTCTCTCTCCTACGAGCAGTACTTC

size: once
J: TRBJ2-7
D: NA
V: TRBV5-1
CDR3: CASSLAGTEQYF
DNA: TGCGCCAGCAGCTTAGCAGGTACCGAGCAGTACTTC

size: NA
J: TRBJ1-2
D: NA
V: TRBV19
CDR3: CASSILREHGYTF
DNA: TGTGCCAGTAGTATTTTGCGGGAACATGGCTACACCTTC

size: NA
J: TRBJ2-2
D: NA
V: TRBV6-6
CDR3: CASREYGELFF
DNA: TGTGCCAGCAGAGAGTACGGGGAGCTGTTTTTT

size: NA
J: TRBJ2-7
D: NA
V: TRBV9
CDR3: CASSVGLAREQYF
DNA: TGTGCCAGCAGCGTAGGGCTAGCGCGCGAGCAGTACTTC

size: NA
J: TRBJ2-7
D: TRBD2
V: TRBV5-5
CDR3: CASSPGTSVLEQYF
DNA: TGTGCCAGCAGCCCCGGGACTAGCGTTCTCGAGCAGTACTTC

size: NA
J: TRBJ2-7
D: TRBD2
V: TRBV4-3
CDR3: CASSQSRTSGRDEQYF
DNA: TGCGCCAGCAGCCAATCTCGCACTAGCGGGAGAGACGAGCAGTACTTC

size: NA
J: TRBJ2-5
D: NA
V: TRBV30
CDR3: CAWSTPRGVETQYF
DNA: TGTGCCTGGAGTACGCCCAGGGGAGTGGAGACCCAGTACTTC

size: NA
J: TRBJ2-5
D: NA
V: TRBV7-9
CDR3: CASSLGGGLQETQYF
DNA: TGTGCCAGCAGCTTAGGCGGGGGCTTACAAGAGACCCAGTACTTC

size: NA
J: TRBJ2-7
D: TRBD2
V: TRBV4-1
CDR3: CASSQEGTGLGVYEQYF
DNA: TGCGCCAGCAGCCAAGAGGGCACGGGACTAGGGGTCTACGAGCAGTACTTC

size: once
J: TRBJ2-7
D: NA
V: TRBV27
CDR3: CASSGRPYEQYF
DNA: TGTGCCAGCAGCGGGAGACCCTACGAGCAGTACTTC

size: NA
J: TRBJ1-2
D: NA
V: TRBV4-1
CDR3: CASSQVDVGGYGYTF
DNA: TGCGCCAGCAGCCAAGTAGATGTCGGAGGGTATGGCTACACCTTC

size: NA
J: TRBJ1-2
D: NA
V: TRBV5-4
CDR3: CASSFRGVVYGYTF
DNA: TGTGCCAGCAGCTTTAGGGGCGTAGTGTATGGCTACACCTTC

size: NA
J: TRBJ1-1
D: NA
V: TRBV7-5
CDR3: CVRSLVGAFF
DNA: TGTGTCAGAAGCTTAGTCGGAGCTTTCTTT

size: once
J: TRBJ1-2
D: NA
V: TRBV7-9
CDR3: CASSVLQGAYGYTF
DNA: TGTGCCAGCAGCGTACTACAGGGTGCCTATGGCTACACCTTC

size: NA
J: TRBJ2-1
D: TRBD2
V: TRBV7-9
CDR3: CASSETSGRVHEQFF
DNA: TGTGCCAGCAGCGAGACTAGCGGGAGGGTGCATGAGCAGTTCTTC

size: NA
J: TRBJ2-4
D: NA
V: TRBV11-3
CDR3: CASSPRGETGNIQYF
DNA: TGTGCCAGCAGCCCACGAGGAGAGACAGGAAACATTCAGTACTTC

size: NA
J: TRBJ2-2
D: NA
V: TRBV19
CDR3: CASSITDTGELFF
DNA: TGTGCCAGTAGTATCACAGACACCGGGGAGCTGTTTTTT

size: NA
J: TRBJ1-2
D: NA
V: TRBV9
CDR3: CASSNQGMGSGGYTF
DNA: TGTGCCAGCAGCAACCAGGGGATGGGTTCCGGGGGCTACACCTTC

size: once
J: TRBJ2-3
D: NA
V: TRBV29-1
CDR3: CSVEILETGSTDTQYF
DNA: TGCAGCGTTGAAATCCTGGAAACGGGAAGCACAGATACGCAGTATTTT

size: NA
J: TRBJ1-1
D: TRBD1
V: TRBV29-1
CDR3: CSDGQGSAFF
DNA: TGCAGCGATGGACAGGGATCAGCTTTCTTT

size: NA
J: TRBJ2-5
D: TRBD2
V: TRBV9
CDR3: CASSSGLAGAGETQYF
DNA: TGTGCCAGCAGCTCCGGACTAGCGGGAGCTGGAGAGACCCAGTACTTC

size: NA
J: TRBJ2-3
D: NA
V: TRBV4-1
CDR3: CASSLGGFTDTQYF
DNA: TGCGCCAGCAGCCTAGGCGGATTCACAGATACGCAGTATTTT

size: NA
J: TRBJ2-3
D: NA
V: TRBV19
CDR3: CASSIASSDTQYF
DNA: TGTGCCAGTAGTATAGCTAGTTCAGATACGCAGTATTTT

size: NA
J: TRBJ2-1
D: TRBD1
V: TRBV19
CDR3: CASTMGGTGSYNEQFF
DNA: TGTGCCAGTACCATGGGGGGGACAGGGTCCTACAATGAGCAGTTCTTC

size: NA
J: TRBJ2-1
D: TRBD2
V: TRBV9
CDR3: CASSTPSSGGRWNEQFF
DNA: TGTGCCAGCAGCACTCCTAGTAGCGGGGGAAGGTGGAATGAGCAGTTCTTC

size: NA
J: TRBJ1-2
D: NA
V: TRBV6-4
CDR3: CASSESSPGNGYTF
DNA: TGTGCCAGCAGTGAATCTTCCCCAGGGAATGGCTACACCTTC

size: NA
J: TRBJ1-1
D: NA
V: TRBV6-5
CDR3: CASSLGHLTEAFF
DNA: TGTGCCAGCAGCCTCGGACACCTCACTGAAGCTTTCTTT

size: NA
J: TRBJ2-7
D: TRBD2
V: TRBV10-1
CDR3: CASSDKSGAHYEQYF
DNA: TGCGCCAGCAGTGATAAGAGCGGGGCCCACTACGAGCAGTACTTC

size: NA
J: TRBJ2-3
D: NA
V: TRBV5-1
CDR3: CASSLGLATTDTQYF
DNA: TGCGCCAGCAGCTTGGGGCTGGCAACCACAGATACGCAGTATTTT

size: NA
J: TRBJ2-1
D: NA
V: TRBV15
CDR3: CATSRGNEQFF
DNA: TGTGCCACCAGCCGGGGGAATGAGCAGTTCTTC

size: once
J: TRBJ2-7
D: TRBD1
V: TRBV5-6
CDR3: CASDRTGEDEQYF
DNA: TGTGCCAGCGACCGGACAGGGGAAGACGAGCAGTACTTC